A single sample gave rise to the 22 T cell receptor beta chains below, sequenced in a study of blood T cells in healthy people across ages. The authors ran a second PCR of roughly 6 to 12 cycles using a sample-barcoded 5' primer and a J-beta primer mix. TCRdb independently ran MiXCR on the 5' RACE reads; one entry per CDR3 protein. Here the sample spans hundreds of thousands of distinct CDR3 sequences, 52% being singletons. Sequencing input: blood. These receptors all stem from a woman older than 75 in good health.

The table lists this clonotype with many counts. The V gene is TRBV7-8, the J gene TRBJ1-5; no reliable D call. The V gene lost 5 bases and the J gene lost 1 base, with 15 bases spanning the gap. Germline V gives CDR1 SGHVS, CDR2 FQNEAQ. The CDR3 sequence is 16 residues long. CDR3 coding DNA: TGTGCCAGCAGCCTAAGACTTTTCGGCAGCAATCAGCCCCAGCATTTT. Its protein product is CASSLRLFGSNQPQHF.

This clonotype was picked up many times. The V gene is TRBV6-5, the J gene TRBJ1-5; 9 positions match TRBD1. CDR1 and CDR2 from the germline V gene are MNHEY and SVGAGI. The ends lost 6 bases at V and 2 bases at J; junction bases unmatched: 5. The CDR3 totals 15 residues. The CDR3 is CASSMTGGRNQPQHF. Here the CDR3 DNA reads TGTGCCAGCAGCATGACAGGGGGGCGCAATCAGCCCCAGCATTTT.

This clonotype was seen at least ten times. The CDR3 is CASNPGPRGEKLFF. The CDR3 nucleotides read TGTGCCAGCAACCCGGGACCTCGAGGTGAAAAACTGTTTTTT. V gene TRBV2 combines with J gene TRBJ1-4, with a weak D call TRBD1 (5 bases). Trimming left V 7 bases short and J 7 bases short, with 16 bases between. The CDR3 is 14 amino acids. CDR1 is SNHLY and CDR2 is FYNNEI in the germline V gene.

The rearrangement joins TRBV14 to TRBJ2-1, with D hard to call. This CDR3 has 13 residues. V lost 3 bases, J lost 8 bases, and 11 bases lay in between. Germline V gene sequence: CDR1 SGHDN, CDR2 FVKESK. CDR3 loop: CASSQVGIDEQFF. The DNA for the CDR3 is TGTGCCAGCAGCCAGGTCGGTATAGATGAGCAGTTCTTC.

The rearrangement links TRBV2 to TRBJ2-3; TRBD1 is a possible D gene (6 bases). CDR1 SNHLY and CDR2 FYNNEI come from the germline V gene. V was trimmed by 6 bases and J by 2 bases, leaving 18 bases between them. This CDR3 comprises 16 residues. CDR3: CASRERTVSSTDTQYF. The CDR3 DNA sequence: TGTGCCAGCAGGGAGCGGACAGTTTCCTCCACAGATACGCAGTATTTT.

The chain has TRBV5-5 and TRBJ2-5; perhaps D is TRBD1 or TRBD2 (5 bases each). The V and J ends lost 6 bases and 4 bases respectively, with 16 bases between them. The germline gives CDR1 SGHKS, CDR2 YYEKEE (reference sequence). The CDR3 spans 14 residues. The CDR3 coding sequence is TGTGCCAGCACCCATAATCCCGGGGCAGAGACCCAGTACTTC. It translates to CASTHNPGAETQYF.

The table lists this clonotype with many counts. This sequence joins TRBV3-1 and TRBJ2-1; possibly TRBD2 for D (6 bases). The CDR3 is 16 amino acids. Per germline, CDR1 LGHDT and CDR2 YNNKEL (reference sequence). Trimming took off 4 bases at V and 7 bases at J, with 20 bases between the two ends. CDR3 in amino acids: CASSPPGLAVPNEQFF. Here the CDR3 DNA reads TGTGCCAGCAGCCCCCCCGGGTTAGCGGTCCCAAATGAGCAGTTCTTC.

The rearrangement links TRBV11-1 to TRBJ2-1, with 7 bases identical to TRBD1. J lost 1 base, V lost 0 bases, and 3 bases had no gene match. Germline V gene lookup returns CDR1 SGHAT and CDR2 FQDESV (reference sequence). The CDR3 consists of 16 residues. CDR3 coding DNA: TGTGCCAGCAGCTTAGCCGAGGGGGCATCCTACAATGAGCAGTTCTTC. Protein: CASSLAEGASYNEQFF. The entire variable domain, with the rest obtained from reference TRBV11-1 and TRBJ2-1, is as follows: EAEVAQSPRYKITEKSQAVAFWCDPISGHATLYWYRQILGQGPELLVQFQDESVVDDSQLPKDRFSAERLKGVDSTLKIQPAELGDSAMYLCASSLAEGASYNEQFFGPGTRLTVL.

The chain recombines TRBV10-3 with TRBJ2-4; 7 nucleotides line up with TRBD1. The J call is doubtful: the DNA matches TRBJ2-7 better. Looked up from germline, CDR1 is ENHRY and CDR2 is SYGVKD. The CDR3 sequence is 12 residues long. The CDR3: CAIRQGSNEQYF. In nucleotides, the CDR3 is TGTGCCATCCGACAGGGAAGCAACGAGCAGTACTTC.

The chain combines TRBV28 with TRBJ1-2; possible D gene TRBD1, 6 bases. Trimming shortened V by 7 bases and J by 8 bases, and 23 bases separated the two germline ends. This CDR3 is 15 amino acids long. CDR1 and CDR2 (germline): MDHEN, SYDVKM. CDR3 nucleotides: TGTGCCAGCAATCCCTCCCAGGGGCGGGCTCCAGGCTACACCTTC. This encodes CASNPSQGRAPGYTF.

CDR3 coding DNA: TGTGCCAGCAGCACCTGCAATGAGCAGTACTTC. It encodes CASSTCNEQYF. The V and J genes are TRBV7-9 and TRBJ2-7; D remains unclear. The V gene's germline CDR1 is SEHNR and CDR2 FQNEAQ (reference sequence). Trimming pared 5 bases from V and 7 bases from J, leaving 9 bases between. The CDR3 spans 11 residues.

The chain links TRBV11-2 to TRBJ2-7; TRBD2 agrees at 7 bases. Looked up from germline, CDR1 is SGHAT and CDR2 is FQNNGV. Trimming at V came to 5 bases and at J to 3 bases, leaving 10 bases not matched to a gene. The CDR3 totals 15 residues. The CDR3 region has the DNA TGTGCCAGCAGCCACCCTGTGCGGGGGAGCTACGAGCAGTACTTC. Protein product: CASSHPVRGSYEQYF.

V is TRBV4-3 and J is TRBJ2-1, with D tentatively TRBD1 or TRBD2 (5 bases each). The CDR3 length is 14 residues. The germline gives CDR1 LGHNA, CDR2 YSLEER. Trimming shortened V by 6 bases and J by 9 bases, and 18 bases separated the two germline ends. This chain's CDR3 is CASSGGVDNIEQFF. The CDR3, as DNA: TGCGCCAGCAGTGGGGGAGTTGATAACATTGAGCAGTTCTTC.

V and J are TRBV20-1 and TRBJ2-4; 11 bases match TRBD2. The assigned J gene may be wrong: the sequence end matches TRBJ2-5 better. The CDR3 is 15 residues long. Germline assignment: CDR1 DFQATT and CDR2 SNEGSKA (reference sequence). As DNA, the CDR3 is TGCAGTGCTAGAGATAGCGGGAGGGATGGAGAGACCCAGTACTTC. As protein: CSARDSGRDGETQYF.

This clonotype was recorded a few times. J is TRBJ1-2 and V is TRBV2, with D perhaps matching TRBD1 (5 bases). The CDR3 length is 13 residues. Per germline, CDR1 SNHLY and CDR2 FYNNEI. V was trimmed by 6 bases and J by 2 bases, leaving 10 bases between them. CDR3 residues: CASRGTVNYGYTF. The CDR3 DNA sequence: TGTGCCAGCAGGGGGACGGTGAACTATGGCTACACCTTC.

Comments on this clonotype: A much larger clone is a single base away; this may be a read error. V gene TRBV4-2 combines with J gene TRBJ2-1; 8 nucleotides match TRBD2. With 3 bases clipped from V and 3 bases from J, the junction kept 7 bases outside the gene matches. Per germline, CDR1 LGHNA and CDR2 YNFKEQ. The CDR3 length is 16 residues. As DNA, the CDR3 is TGTGCCAGCAGCCAGGATAGCGGGAACTTCTACAATGAGCAGTTCTTC. Translation gives CASSQDSGNFYNEQFF.

The chain joins TRBV5-1 to TRBJ1-1; 8 bases are a match to TRBD1. V shed 5 bases and J 10 bases; nucleotides not matched to a gene: 10. Germline CDR1 reads SGHRS; CDR2 reads YFSETQ. This CDR3 spans 13 amino acids. The CDR3 loop is CASRYDRGGVAFF. In DNA form, the CDR3 reads TGCGCCAGCAGATACGACAGGGGTGGAGTAGCTTTCTTT.

V gene TRBV10-3 combines with J gene TRBJ2-5; D tentatively reads TRBD1 or TRBD2 (6 bases each). This CDR3 has 14 amino acids. The germline V gene has CDR1 ENHRY and CDR2 SYGVKD. V lost 4 bases and J 2 bases, leaving 11 bases between the germline ends. The CDR3 protein is CAISGRGNQETQYF. Written as DNA, the CDR3 is TGTGCCATCAGTGGGAGGGGGAATCAAGAGACCCAGTACTTC.

A note on this clonotype: A much larger clone differs by one base, so this may be a read error. This chain links TRBV6-6 with TRBJ2-5, with TRBD2 identical over 8 bases. There are 14 residues in the CDR3. J lost 7 bases, V lost 6 bases, and 10 bases had no gene match. Per the germline V gene, CDR1 is MNHNY and CDR2 is SVGAGI (reference sequence). Written as DNA, the CDR3 is TGTGCCAGCAGCCACACTAGCGGTATGAGGACCCAGTACTTC. As protein: CASSHTSGMRTQYF.

This clonotype was counted once. The chain combines TRBV12-3 or TRBV12-4 with TRBJ1-4; D remains unclear. Trimming took off 3 bases at V and 7 bases at J, with 15 bases between the two ends. This CDR3 contains 15 residues. In nucleotides, the CDR3 is TGTGCCAGCAGTTTTCTGGACTCCGGAGGTGAAAAACTGTTTTTT. This sequence encodes CASSFLDSGGEKLFF.

This clonotype was counted many times. This sequence joins TRBV12-3 or TRBV12-4 and TRBJ2-1, with TRBD2 identical over 13 bases. This CDR3 is built from 15 residues. Trimming cost V 8 bases and J 3 bases; bases outside gene matches: 4. CDR3 amino acids: CASSRTSGSYNEQFF. The CDR3 nucleotides are TGTGCCAGCTCACGGACTAGCGGGAGCTACAATGAGCAGTTCTTC.

This CDR3 is CASSPQSTGELFF. Written as DNA, the CDR3 is TGTGCCAGCAGCCCCCAAAGCACCGGGGAGCTGTTTTTT. The V gene is TRBV14, the J gene TRBJ2-2; D is uncertain. The CDR3 sequence is 13 residues long. Between the trimmed V and J ends, which lost 4 bases and 4 bases, there was a span of 7 bases. Looked up from germline, CDR1 is SGHDN and CDR2 is FVKESK.